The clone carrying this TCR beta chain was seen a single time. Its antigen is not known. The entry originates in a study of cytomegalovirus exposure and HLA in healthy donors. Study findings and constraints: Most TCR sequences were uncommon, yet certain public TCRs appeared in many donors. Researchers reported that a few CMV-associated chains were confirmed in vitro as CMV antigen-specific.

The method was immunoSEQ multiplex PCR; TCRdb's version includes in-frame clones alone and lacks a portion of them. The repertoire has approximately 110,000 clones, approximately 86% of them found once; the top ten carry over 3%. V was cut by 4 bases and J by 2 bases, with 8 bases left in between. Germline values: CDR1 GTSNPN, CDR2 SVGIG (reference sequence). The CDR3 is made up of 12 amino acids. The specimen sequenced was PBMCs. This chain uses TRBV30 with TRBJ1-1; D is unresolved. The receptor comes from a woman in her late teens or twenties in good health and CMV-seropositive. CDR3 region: CAWTKSNTEAFF. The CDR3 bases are TGTGCCTGGACAAAGAGTAACACTGAAGCTTTCTTT.